This TCR beta chain came from a study of T-cell reconstitution after alpha-beta-depleted transplantation in children. Study conclusions and caveats: From newly produced T cells came most of the T-cell counts and diversity one year after transplant. Surviving recipient T cells and thymic progenitors accounted for the high day-60 TCRbeta diversity observed in some patients. Reportedly, only several hundred clones from non-depleted graft cells drove alpha-beta T-cell counts at about two months.

Researchers prepared the TCRbeta library using unique molecular identifiers, the study reports. Using its own MiXCR run on the PCR reads, TCRdb lists one record per CDR3 protein. There are 140,000 to 150,000 distinct CDR3 sequences in the sample; about 9% occur only once, and 15% to 20% lies in the top ten. This clonotype was recorded a few times. Its cognate antigen is unknown. The CDR3 spans 13 residues. Between the trimmed V and J ends, which lost 1 base and 5 bases, there was a span of 7 bases. CDR1 SGHRS and CDR2 YFSETQ come from the germline V gene. This receptor was identified in a female patient aged 2-10 years who had a stem cell transplant for congenital amegakaryocytic thrombocytopenia, so the T cells may come from the graft donor. This chain joins TRBV5-1 and TRBJ1-5, with D unclear. The material sequenced was PBMCs, mostly from graft donor cells, taken 180 days after TCRalphabeta/CD19-depleted stem cell transplant. The CDR3 here is CASSLHSDQPQHF. The CDR3 nucleotides are TGCGCCAGCAGCTTGCACTCGGATCAGCCCCAGCATTTT.